This T cell receptor (beta chain) was retrieved from a study of OX40 agonist ivuxolimab in advanced cancers. Overall study context: Every 2 weeks, patients received ivuxolimab intravenously, dosed at 0.01 to 10 mg/kg. Previous treatment with anti-PD-1, anti-PD-L1 or anti-CTLA-4 therapy was allowed; over 35% had received some. Whole-study results and caveats: Antigen specificity remained undetermined for the expanded peripheral T cells.

Assay: immunoSEQ multiplex PCR; the TCRdb copy retains only in-frame clones and omits some. The data show tens of thousands of clones, 90% to 95% seen once. For this clone: Antigen unknown.

The TCR sequence derives from an adult with an advanced solid tumor such as melanoma, head and neck, liver or kidney cancer. The specimen was CD4+ or CD8+ T cells sorted from blood, collected in a trial of the OX40 agonist ivuxolimab.

As DNA, the CDR3 is TGTGCCAGCGACCCAGGGTCTAAATACAATGAGCAGTTCTTC. This translates into CASDPGSKYNEQFF. The V call is TRBV18, the J call TRBJ2-1, with a tentative D call TRBD1 (5 bases). CDR3 length: 14 residues. V lost 8 bases and J lost 4, with 15 bases in between. The germline V gene has CDR1 KGHSH and CDR2 LQKENI.